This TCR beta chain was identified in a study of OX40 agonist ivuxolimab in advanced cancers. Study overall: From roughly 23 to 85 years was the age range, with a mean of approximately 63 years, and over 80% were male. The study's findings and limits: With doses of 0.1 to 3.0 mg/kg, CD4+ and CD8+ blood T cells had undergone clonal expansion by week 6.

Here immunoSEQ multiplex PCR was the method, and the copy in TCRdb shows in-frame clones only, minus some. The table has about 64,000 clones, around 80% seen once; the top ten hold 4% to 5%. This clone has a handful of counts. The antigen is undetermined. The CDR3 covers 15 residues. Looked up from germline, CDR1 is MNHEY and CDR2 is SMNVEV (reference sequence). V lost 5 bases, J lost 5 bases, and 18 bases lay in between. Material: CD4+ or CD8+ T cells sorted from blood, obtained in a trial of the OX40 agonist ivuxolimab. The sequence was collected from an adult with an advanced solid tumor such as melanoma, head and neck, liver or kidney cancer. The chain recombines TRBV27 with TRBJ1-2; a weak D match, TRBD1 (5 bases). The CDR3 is CASSPRGLLGYGYTF. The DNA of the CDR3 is TGTGCCAGCAGTCCACGGGGCCTCTTAGGGTATGGCTACACCTTC.